One and the same sample provided the 13 T cell receptor beta chains below, sequenced in a study of CD8+CD57+ T cells in acquired aplastic anemia. Using genomic DNA as the template, TCR beta VDJ and CDR3 profiling was carried out. TCRdb processed the reads anew with MiXCR; each CDR3 protein has one entry. The sample has about 180,000 distinct CDR3 sequences, approximately 49% seen once. The specimen was sorted CD4+, CD8+, or CD8+CD57+ T cells (not recorded which) from PBMCs. These receptors came from a human donor in good health.

This chain joins TRBV7-8 and TRBJ2-7; D not certain. V lost 2 bases and J lost 1, with 6 bases in between. Looked up from germline, CDR1 is SGHVS and CDR2 is FQNEAQ. This CDR3 is built from 13 residues. This chain's CDR3 is CASSLTWSYEQYF. DNA of the CDR3: TGTGCCAGCAGCTTAACCTGGTCCTACGAGCAGTACTTC. The full variable domain, its missing parts supplied by reference TRBV7-8 and TRBJ2-7, is GAGVSQSPRYKVAKRGQDVALRCDPISGHVSLFWYQQALGQGPEFLTYFQNEAQLDKSGLPSDRFFAERPEGSVSTLKIQRTQQEDSAVYLCASSLTWSYEQYFGPGTRLTVT.

This clonotype has more than one count but fewer than ten. The rearrangement joins TRBV11-2 to TRBJ2-7; the D is unclear. Per germline, CDR1 SGHAT and CDR2 FQNNGV. The CDR3 contains 16 residues. V was shortened by 5 bases and J by 0 bases, with 17 bases between the two germline ends. The CDR3 protein is CASSPLWRSSSYEQYF. In DNA form, the CDR3 reads TGTGCCAGCAGCCCCCTATGGCGCTCTAGCTCCTACGAGCAGTACTTC. The whole variable domain, filled in from reference TRBV11-2 and TRBJ2-7, reads EAGVAQSPRYKIIEKRQSVAFWCNPISGHATLYWYQQILGQGPKLLIQFQNNGVVDDSQLPKDRFSAERLKGVDSTLKIQPAKLEDSAVYLCASSPLWRSSSYEQYFGPGTRLTVT.

This clonotype was recorded a few times. This sequence joins TRBV7-3 and TRBJ2-7; 7 nucleotides align to TRBD1. Germline V gives CDR1 SGHTA, CDR2 FQGTGA. J gave up 2 bases and V 3 bases, and 1 base lay outside the gene matches. This CDR3 is built from 13 residues. DNA of the CDR3: TGTGCCAGCAGCTTCGGGACAGCCTACGAGCAGTACTTC. Encoded protein: CASSFGTAYEQYF.

This clonotype occurred many times. The CDR3: CSARGTGIYEQYF. The CDR3 nucleotides are TGCAGTGCTAGAGGGACTGGGATTTACGAGCAGTACTTC. This sequence joins TRBV20-1 and TRBJ2-7, with D perhaps TRBD2 (5 bases). Trimming cost V 1 base and J 4 bases, with 11 bases left between them. Germline CDR1 reads DFQATT; CDR2 reads SNEGSKA (reference sequence). CDR3 length: 13 residues.

With respect to this clonotype: This clone may be a read error of a much larger clone one base away. The gene calls are TRBV5-4 and TRBJ2-1; 9 nucleotides agree with TRBD2. Germline CDR1 SGHNT, CDR2 YYREEE (reference sequence). The CDR3 has 17 amino acids. V was pared by 0 bases and J by 8 bases, with 12 bases of the junction left unmatched. The CDR3 DNA reads TGTGCCAGCAGCTTGGGACTCGGACTAGCGAATTACGATGAGCAGTTCTTC. Encoded protein: CASSLGLGLANYDEQFF.

The gene calls are TRBV20-1 and TRBJ2-7; no clear D gene. Germline CDR1 DFQATT, CDR2 SNEGSKA (reference sequence). V was clipped by 6 bases and J by 1 base, with 13 bases between them. This CDR3 is built from 13 residues. The DNA of the CDR3 is TGCAGTGCGAGCGAACTGCTTTCCTACGAGCAGTACTTC. Translated, it gives CSASELLSYEQYF.

This clonotype was found a few times. The CDR3 reads CATRLSGGTDTQYF. CDR3 coding DNA: TGTGCCACCAGACTTAGCGGGGGGACAGATACGCAGTATTTT. This chain joins TRBV24-1 and TRBJ2-3; 10 bases are shared with TRBD2. The trim removed 7 bases at V and 3 bases at J, leaving 3 bases unmatched. Germline V gene lookup returns CDR1 KGHDR and CDR2 SFDVKD. CDR3 length: 14 amino acids.

This clonotype was observed many times. The chain uses TRBV20-1 and TRBJ1-2; 7 bases line up with TRBD1. From germline, CDR1 is DFQATT and CDR2 SNEGSKA (reference sequence). With 7 bases clipped from V and 4 bases from J, the junction kept 6 bases outside the gene matches. The CDR3 contains 12 residues. DNA for the CDR3: TGCAGTGACAGGGGCAGGGCCTATGGCTACACCTTC. Protein: CSDRGRAYGYTF.

This clonotype was observed at least ten times. This rearrangement joins TRBV10-3 to TRBJ1-1; D unclear. CDR1 is ENHRY and CDR2 is SYGVKD in the germline V gene. Deletions cut 4 bases from V and 0 bases from J, with 3 bases between. The CDR3 extends over 12 amino acids. The chain's CDR3 is CAISALNTEAFF. Written as DNA, the CDR3 is TGTGCCATCAGTGCATTGAACACTGAAGCTTTCTTT.

The chain recombines TRBV4-1 with TRBJ2-2; D unclear. Germline CDR1 reads MGHRA; CDR2 reads YSYEKL. Trimming took off 3 bases at V and 5 bases at J, with 16 bases between the two ends. The CDR3 runs 16 residues. CDR3 amino acids: CASSHPKAWGTGELFF. The CDR3 nucleotides read TGCGCCAGCAGCCATCCTAAGGCCTGGGGAACCGGGGAGCTGTTTTTT.

CDR3 DNA: TGCAGCGTTGGATTAGGGACAGTCCGAAGCAATCAGCCCCAGCATTTT. Amino acids: CSVGLGTVRSNQPQHF. The J gene is TRBJ1-5, the V gene TRBV29-1, with 7 bases lining up with TRBD1. V gave up 4 bases and J gave up 1 base; unmatched junction bases: 10. The length of the CDR3 is 16 residues. The germline V gene has CDR1 SQVTM and CDR2 ANQGSEA.

In its sample, this clonotype was seen many times. V is TRBV11-2 and J is TRBJ2-6; maybe TRBD2 (6 bases). The CDR3 contains 15 residues. Trimming took off 1 base at V and 2 bases at J, with 6 bases between the two ends. Germline V gives CDR1 SGHAT, CDR2 FQNNGV. The CDR3 nucleotides are TGTGCCAGCAGCTTAGGGGGGGCTGGGGCCAACGTCCTGACTTTC. This translates into CASSLGGAGANVLTF.

Remarks on this clonotype: Just one base apart from a much larger clone, this may be a read error. CDR3 residues: CASSRRGLVGNIQYF. The DNA of the CDR3 is TGTGCCAGCAGCCGTCGAGGACTAGTAGGAAACATTCAGTACTTC. This chain connects TRBV11-2 to TRBJ2-4; 7 bases match TRBD2. CDR1 and CDR2 (germline): SGHAT, FQNNGV. After removal of 5 bases from V and 6 bases from J, the junction contained 10 bases not matched to a gene. This CDR3 has 15 residues.